This paragraph reports one T cell receptor beta chain. This clonotype was seen more than once but under ten times. It lacks a known antigen. No base qualities exist here, and no much larger clone lies one base off it. The data were taken from a study of T-cell memory formation after mild COVID-19 (dated by TCRdb to the early 2020s). About the full investigation: Most TCR sequence clusters were specific to one of the two donors. The cohort comprised two young, previously healthy adult volunteers, one female and one male. In two donors, T-cell clones that expanded and contracted after mild COVID-19 were followed by sequencing TCRalpha and TCRbeta repertoires longitudinally. Points the paper makes about the study in general: Contracting CD4+ clones were located mainly in the CM and EM memory subsets, whereas CD8+ clones were found to be enriched in EMRA. Some responding clones were found in pre-infection memory, which suggests that pre-existing cross-reactive memory T cells took part in the SARS-CoV-2 response. The study covered only a couple of mild cases, and larger cohorts including severe cases with pre-infection samples were considered necessary. Clones that contracted from day 15 to 85 showed balanced CD4/CD8 phenotypes, whereas a second wave of clones that expanded from day 15 to 37 leaned towards CD4+. SARS-CoV-2 specificity was not confirmed for the second-wave clones peaking on day 37.

From the cysteine through the phenylalanine, the CDR3 covers 14 amino acids. Only the CDR3 part of the read is kept: 42 bases, read in frame from the first base. V was cut back by 3 bases and J by 5 bases, leaving a gap of 14 bases between them. CDR1 MNHEY and CDR2 SMNVEV are derived from the germline V gene (reference sequence). The instrument was an Illumina NovaSeq 6000. TCRalpha and TCRbeta cDNA libraries were built by 5'RACE with constant-segment primers, adding sample barcodes and unique molecular identifiers. RNA was extracted from every sample with Trizol reagent. Libraries were amplified in two PCR steps, with a second sample barcode and Illumina TruSeq adapters added in the second step. Sequencing of libraries was performed on an Illumina NovaSeq with 2 x 150 bp paired-end reads. In the source study's methods: With migec v1.2.7, reads were demultiplexed and then collapsed into UMI-guided consensus sequences. Using mixcr v2.1.11, UMI consensuses were aligned to TRA and TRB V and J templates and then assembled into clonotypes. A clonotype was counted as expanded or contracted only if both edgeR and NoisET called the change significant, with noise models trained on biological replicates. For edgeR calls, the cutoffs were a false discovery rate-adjusted p below 0.01 and a log2 fold-change threshold of 1. As an exploratory analysis of dynamics, PCA with hierarchical clustering was applied to max-normalized trajectories of the 1000 most abundant clonotypes. Separately sequenced CD4+ and CD8+ repertoires were used to assign a CD4 or CD8 phenotype to each responding clone. Using fastp trimming at Q25 and MiXCR clonotype assembly, TCRdb reanalyzed the public sequencing data and kept in-frame beta chains. Duplicate CDR3 protein sequences are folded into a single record with the most common DNA and genes. TCRdb, not the authors, supplied the V and J calls. This sample gives 400,000 or so distinct CDR3 sequences in total; around 19% of them show up just once. The ten biggest clones cover about 8.1% of the sample.

Ficoll-Paque density gradient centrifugation was the method used to isolate PBMCs. The chain links TRBV27 with TRBJ2-7, with the D gene tentatively TRBD1 or TRBD2, based on 5 matching bases in each. The specimen sequenced was PBMCs or a T cell subset sorted from them (not recorded which). This receptor was obtained from an adult woman who had mild COVID-19 (a few samples of this study predate the infection). The sample titles of this study are shuffled in the database, so cell type and time point are left out; the donor was told from shared clones. The CDR3 protein is CASSLVGVRNEQYF. The DNA sequence is given as TGTGCCAGCAGTTTGGTGGGGGTCCGAAACGAGCAGTACTTC.